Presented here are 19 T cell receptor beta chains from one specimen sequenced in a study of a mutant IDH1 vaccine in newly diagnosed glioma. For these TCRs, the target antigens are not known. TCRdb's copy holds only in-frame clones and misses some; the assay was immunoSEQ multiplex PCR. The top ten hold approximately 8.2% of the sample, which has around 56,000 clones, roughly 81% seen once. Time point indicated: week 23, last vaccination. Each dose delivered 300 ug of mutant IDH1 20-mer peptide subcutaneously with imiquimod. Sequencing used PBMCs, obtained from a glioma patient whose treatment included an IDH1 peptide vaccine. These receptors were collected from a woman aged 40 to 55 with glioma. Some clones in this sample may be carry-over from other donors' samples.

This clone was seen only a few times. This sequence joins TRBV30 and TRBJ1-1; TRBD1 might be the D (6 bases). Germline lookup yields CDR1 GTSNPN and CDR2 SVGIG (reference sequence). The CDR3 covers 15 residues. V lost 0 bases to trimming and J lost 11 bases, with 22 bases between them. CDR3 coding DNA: TGTGCCTGGAGTGTACGGGGGCAAACCCTCATAGGGGCTTTCTTT. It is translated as CAWSVRGQTLIGAFF.

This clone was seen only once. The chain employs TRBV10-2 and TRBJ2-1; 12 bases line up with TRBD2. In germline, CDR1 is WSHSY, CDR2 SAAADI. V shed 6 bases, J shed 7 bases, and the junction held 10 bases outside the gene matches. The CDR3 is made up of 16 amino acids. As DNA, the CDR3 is TGCGCCAGCAGCCCTAGCGGGGGGGTTACAAGGAATGAGCAGTTCTTC. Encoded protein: CASSPSGGVTRNEQFF.

DNA of the CDR3: TGTGCCAGCAGCTTAGGGGTGGGCAGCGGCTACACCTTC. It yields the protein CASSLGVGSGYTF. This rearrangement joins TRBV7-8 to TRBJ1-2; D unresolved. CDR1 is SGHVS and CDR2 is FQNEAQ in the germline V gene. CDR3 length: 13 residues. Trimming stripped 1 base from V and 8 bases from J, with 11 bases between. Combining the CDR3 with reference TRBV7-8 and TRBJ1-2 gives the whole variable domain GAGVSQSPRYKVAKRGQDVALRCDPISGHVSLFWYQQALGQGPEFLTYFQNEAQLDKSGLPSDRFFAERPEGSVSTLKIQRTQQEDSAVYLCASSLGVGSGYTFGSGTRLTVV.

CDR3 protein: CAWRGGPSLANTIYF. Written as DNA, the CDR3 is TGTGCCTGGAGGGGGGGTCCAAGCTTGGCTAACACCATATATTTT. V gene TRBV30 combines with J gene TRBJ1-3, with D possibly matching TRBD1 (5 bases). Trimming left V 3 bases short and J 7 bases short, with 19 bases between. The CDR3 has 15 amino acids. Germline V CDR1 and CDR2: GTSNPN, SVGIG (reference sequence).

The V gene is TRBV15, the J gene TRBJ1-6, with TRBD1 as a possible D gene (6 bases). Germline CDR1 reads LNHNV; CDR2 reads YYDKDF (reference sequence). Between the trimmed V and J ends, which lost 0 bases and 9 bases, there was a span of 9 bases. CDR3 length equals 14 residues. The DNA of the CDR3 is TGTGCCACCAGCAGAGACAGGGGAGGTTCACCCCTCCACTTT. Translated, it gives CATSRDRGGSPLHF.

CDR3 in amino acids: CASSQGRGRDEYTF. The CDR3, as DNA: TGCGCCAGCAGCCAAGGCAGGGGGCGCGATGAATACACCTTC. V and J are TRBV4-1 and TRBJ1-2; 8 nucleotides match TRBD1. CDR3 size: 14 residues. Germline-derived CDR1 and CDR2 are MGHRA and YSYEKL. With V trimmed by 1 base and J by 11 bases, 9 bases remained unmatched.

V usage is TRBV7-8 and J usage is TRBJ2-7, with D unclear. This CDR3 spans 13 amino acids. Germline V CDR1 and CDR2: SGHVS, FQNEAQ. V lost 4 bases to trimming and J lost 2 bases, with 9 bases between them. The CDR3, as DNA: TGTGCCAGCAGCTCTCGTACAGCCTACGAGCAGTACTTC. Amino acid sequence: CASSSRTAYEQYF.

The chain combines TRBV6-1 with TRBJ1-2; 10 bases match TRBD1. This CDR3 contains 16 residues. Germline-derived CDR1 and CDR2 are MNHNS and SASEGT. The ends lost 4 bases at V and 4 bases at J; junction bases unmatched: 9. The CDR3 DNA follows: TGTGCCAGCAGTGTAGGGACAGGGGAACCCCTCTATGGCTACACCTTC. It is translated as CASSVGTGEPLYGYTF.

CDR3 region: CSASKGSYTF. For the CDR3, the DNA is TGCAGTGCTAGTAAAGGAAGCTACACCTTC. This chain joins TRBV20-1 and TRBJ1-2; D call uncertain. Germline V lookup: CDR1 DFQATT, CDR2 SNEGSKA (reference sequence). The CDR3 contains 10 residues. Trimming cost V 3 bases and J 9 bases, with 8 bases left between them.

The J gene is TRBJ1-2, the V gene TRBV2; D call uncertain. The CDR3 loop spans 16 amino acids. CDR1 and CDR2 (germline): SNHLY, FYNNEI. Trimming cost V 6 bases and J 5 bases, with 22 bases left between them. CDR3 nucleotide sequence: TGTGCCAGCAGAACTAGTCCGACGGTAGGGTCGTATGGCTACACCTTC. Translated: CASRTSPTVGSYGYTF.

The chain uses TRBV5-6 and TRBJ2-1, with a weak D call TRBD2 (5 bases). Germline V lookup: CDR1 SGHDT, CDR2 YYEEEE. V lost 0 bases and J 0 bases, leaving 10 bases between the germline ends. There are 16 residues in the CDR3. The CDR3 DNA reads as TGTGCCAGCAGCTTGGGTCCGGGGATCTCCTACAATGAGCAGTTCTTC. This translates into CASSLGPGISYNEQFF.

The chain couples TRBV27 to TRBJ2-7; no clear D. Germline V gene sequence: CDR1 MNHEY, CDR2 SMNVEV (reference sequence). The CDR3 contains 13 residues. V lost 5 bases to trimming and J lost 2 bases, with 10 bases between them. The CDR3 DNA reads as TGTGCCAGCAGTCCCGGCAGTACCTACGAGCAGTACTTC. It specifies CASSPGSTYEQYF.

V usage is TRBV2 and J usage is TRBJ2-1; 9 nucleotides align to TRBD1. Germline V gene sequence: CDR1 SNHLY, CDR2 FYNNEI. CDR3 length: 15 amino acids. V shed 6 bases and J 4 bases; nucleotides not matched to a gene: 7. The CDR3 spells CASSTTGGRYNEQFF. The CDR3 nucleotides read TGTGCCAGCAGCACCACAGGGGGCCGGTACAATGAGCAGTTCTTC. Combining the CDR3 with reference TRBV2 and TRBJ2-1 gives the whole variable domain EPEVTQTPSHQVTQMGQEVILRCVPISNHLYFYWYRQILGQKVEFLVSFYNNEISEKSEIFDDQFSVERPDGSNFTLKIRSTKLEDSAMYFCASSTTGGRYNEQFFGPGTRLTVL.

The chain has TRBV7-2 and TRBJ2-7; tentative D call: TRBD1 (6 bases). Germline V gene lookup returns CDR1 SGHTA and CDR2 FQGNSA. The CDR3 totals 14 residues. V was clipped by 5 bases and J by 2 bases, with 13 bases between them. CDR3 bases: TGTGCCAGCAGCCCAGGGGCGTCCCCCTACGAGCAGTACTTC. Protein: CASSPGASPYEQYF. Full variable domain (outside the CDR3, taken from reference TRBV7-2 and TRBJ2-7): GAGVSQSPSNKVTEKGKDVELRCDPISGHTALYWYRQSLGQGLEFLIYFQGNSAPDKSGLPSDRFSAERTGGSVSTLTIQRTQQEDSAVYLCASSPGASPYEQYFGPGTRLTVT.

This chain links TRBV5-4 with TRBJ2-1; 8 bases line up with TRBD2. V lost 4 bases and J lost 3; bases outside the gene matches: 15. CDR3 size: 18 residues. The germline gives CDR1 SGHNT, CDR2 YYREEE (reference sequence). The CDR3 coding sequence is TGTGCCAGCAGCCTTCGAGGGCCTGCACGGGGGGGCTACAATGAGCAGTTCTTC. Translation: CASSLRGPARGGYNEQFF.

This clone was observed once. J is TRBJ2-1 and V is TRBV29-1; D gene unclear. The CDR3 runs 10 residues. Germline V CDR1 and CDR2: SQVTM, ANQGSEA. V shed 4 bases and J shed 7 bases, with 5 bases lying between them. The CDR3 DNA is TGCAGCGTTGCGAGTAATGAGCAGTTCTTC. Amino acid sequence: CSVASNEQFF.

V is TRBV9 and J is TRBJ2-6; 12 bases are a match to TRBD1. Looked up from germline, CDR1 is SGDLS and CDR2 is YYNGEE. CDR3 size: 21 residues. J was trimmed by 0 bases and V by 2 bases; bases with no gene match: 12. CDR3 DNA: TGTGCCAGCAGCGTCTCCATGGGACAGGGGGCGGGTCTCTCTGGGGCCAACGTCCTGACTTTC. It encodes CASSVSMGQGAGLSGANVLTF.

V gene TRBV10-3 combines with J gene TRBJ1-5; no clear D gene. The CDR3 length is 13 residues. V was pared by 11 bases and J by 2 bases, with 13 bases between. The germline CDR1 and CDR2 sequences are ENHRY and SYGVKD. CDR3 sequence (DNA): TGTGCCGGCGGGAGAGGTGGCAATCAGCCCCAGCATTTT. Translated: CAGGRGGNQPQHF.

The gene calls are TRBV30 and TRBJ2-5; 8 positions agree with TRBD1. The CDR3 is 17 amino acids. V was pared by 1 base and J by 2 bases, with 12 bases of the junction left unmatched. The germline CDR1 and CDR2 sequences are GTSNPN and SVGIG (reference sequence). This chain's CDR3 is CAWSGGRGQGHQETQYF. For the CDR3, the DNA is TGTGCCTGGAGTGGGGGGCGCGGACAGGGTCATCAAGAGACCCAGTACTTC.